These T cell receptor beta chains were read from a single sample in a study of type 1 regulatory T cells. Using its own MiXCR run on the reads, TCRdb lists one record per CDR3 protein. The table has roughly 18,000 distinct CDR3 sequences, around 9.6% seen once. Sample: CD4+ T cells, either the whole sample or a sorted fraction (not recorded which). The source of these receptors is a human donor in good health. The CDR3 runs from the conserved cysteine through the conserved F or W. The order of the fields is clone size, J gene, V gene, D gene, CDR3 DNA, CDR3 protein. A D gene is named only where the DNA matches it firmly. A row's size may be missing; if present it is once, few, many or a size class.

many | TRBJ2-5 | TRBV9 | TRBD1 | TGTGCCAGCAGCGTAGACGGGACAGGGGTTCGCGAGACCCAGTACTTC | CASSVDGTGVRETQYF
many | TRBJ2-1 | TRBV10-2 | TRBD2 | TGCGCCAGCAGGGTAGCGGGCAGCTCCTACAATGAGCAGTTCTTC | CASRVAGSSYNEQFF
many | TRBJ2-7 | TRBV18 | TRBD2 | TGTGCCAGCTCACCAAGTACTAGCGGGAACTACGAGCAGTACTTC | CASSPSTSGNYEQYF
medium-sized | TRBJ2-1 | TRBV7-3 | TRBD2 | TGTGCCAGCAGCCCCGGGACTAGCGGGGCTTTGGGTGAGCAGTTCTTC | CASSPGTSGALGEQFF
many | TRBJ2-1 | TRBV20-1 | . | TGCAGTGCTAGCGCAGCTAATTACAATGAGCAGTTCTTC | CSASAANYNEQFF
. | TRBJ2-2 | TRBV18 | . | TGTGCCAGCTCACTCCCATCACACATGAACACCGGGGAGCTGTTTTTT | CASSLPSHMNTGELFF
many | TRBJ2-1 | TRBV29-1 | TRBD2 | TGCAGCGGGGGGGGAGCATACAATGAGCAGTTCTTC | CSGGGAYNEQFF
few | TRBJ2-1 | TRBV5-1 | . | TGCGCCAGCAGCTTGGCCCTCGACAATGAGCAGTTCTTC | CASSLALDNEQFF
many | TRBJ2-7 | TRBV6-8 | . | TGTGCCAGCAGTTACTCGACTAGACCACCCTTGTGCGCTCACGAGCAGTACTTC | CASSYSTRPPLCAHEQYF
medium-sized | TRBJ2-5 | TRBV5-1 | . | TGCGCCAGCAGTCCATATCGTCCCGGGGAGACCCAGTACTTC | CASSPYRPGETQYF
many | TRBJ1-4 | TRBV2 | . | TGTGCCAGCAGCCCCAGCCGCCTTAATGAAAAACTGTTTTTT | CASSPSRLNEKLFF
medium-sized | TRBJ2-7 | TRBV20-1 | TRBD2 | TGCAGTGCTAGTGTTTTAAGCGGGAGCTTCGAGCAGTACTTC | CSASVLSGSFEQYF
. | TRBJ2-5 | TRBV5-1 | TRBD2 | TGCGCCAGCAGAGCATCTAGCGGGAGGAGAGAAGAGACCCAGTACTTC | CASRASSGRREETQYF
many | TRBJ2-1 | TRBV5-1 | . | TGCGCCAGCAGCTTGGAAAGGAGGGCTTACAATGAGCAGTTCTTC | CASSLERRAYNEQFF
medium-sized | TRBJ1-1 | TRBV5-1 | . | TGCGCCAGCAGCTTGGAGAGGCCCGGTGACACTGAAGCTTTCTTT | CASSLERPGDTEAFF
many | TRBJ1-1 | TRBV20-1 | . | TGCAGTGCTAGGGGGCCCTTGAACACTGAAGCTTTCTTT | CSARGPLNTEAFF
few | TRBJ2-7 | TRBV7-2 | . | TGTGCCAGCAGCTCTATCAACCGGGACCACTCCTACGAGCAGTACTTC | CASSSINRDHSYEQYF
many | TRBJ1-1 | TRBV12-3/TRBV12-4 | . | TGTGCCAGCAGTGGCCGGGGCGAAGCTTTCTTT | CASSGRGEAFF
. | TRBJ2-1 | TRBV29-1 | TRBD1 | TGCAGCGTTGGGCCGGGACAGGGGCTTGGTGAGCAGTTCTTC | CSVGPGQGLGEQFF
many | TRBJ1-1 | TRBV5-1 | TRBD1 | TGCGCCAGCAGCTCAGGGACAGGGGGCTACGAAGCTTTCTTT | CASSSGTGGYEAFF
medium-sized | TRBJ2-1 | TRBV11-2 | TRBD2 | TGTGCCAGCAGACCGAAATCGACTAGCGTATACAATGAGCAGTTCTTC | CASRPKSTSVYNEQFF
. | TRBJ1-1 | TRBV5-1 | . | TGCGCCAGCAGCTTGGGACAGGCGGGTGAAGCTTTCTTT | CASSLGQAGEAFF
many | TRBJ2-3 | TRBV3-1 | . | TGTGCCAGCAGCCAAGCCCCTAGCGCGACGCAGTATTTT | CASSQAPSATQYF
. | TRBJ2-4 | TRBV7-8 | . | TGTGCCAGCAGCTTAGTCATCCAGGGAGACTTCTACGAGCAGGACTTC | CASSLVIQGDFYEQDF
medium-sized | TRBJ1-1 | TRBV20-1 | . | TGCAGTGCTAGAGACCCTATCGGGGGGCGGGAAGCTTTCTTT | CSARDPIGGREAFF
many | TRBJ2-6 | TRBV15 | . | TGTGCCACCAGCAGAGAGACTGGGGCCAACGTCCTGACTTTC | CATSRETGANVLTF
many | TRBJ2-6 | TRBV7-2 | TRBD1 | TGTGCCAGCAGCTTTACACTAGGGGGCGCCCCTGGGGCCAACGTCCTGACTTTC | CASSFTLGGAPGANVLTF
. | TRBJ2-3 | TRBV11-2 | TRBD2 | TGTGCCAGCAGCTCTAGACTAGCGGGAGGGGGAGATACGCAGTATTTT | CASSSRLAGGGDTQYF
many | TRBJ1-1 | TRBV28 | . | TGTGCCAGCAACCGACGGGACTCCCCGTTGACTTTCTTT | CASNRRDSPLTFF
. | TRBJ2-1 | TRBV5-1 | . | TGCGCCAGCAGCTCGGAAATGATTACACGGGGTGAGCAGTTCTTC | CASSSEMITRGEQFF
few | TRBJ2-6 | TRBV19 | . | TGTGCCAGTAGTATACTGACGCCTGGGGCCAACGTCCTGACTTTC | CASSILTPGANVLTF
few | TRBJ2-3 | TRBV5-4 | TRBD2 | TGTGCCAGCCGTAGCGGGAGGAGAGATACGCAGTATTTT | CASRSGRRDTQYF
many | TRBJ2-1 | TRBV28 | TRBD2 | TGTGCCAGCAGTTTACCGATCCTTGGGACTAGCATCTTCTTC | CASSLPILGTSIFF
many | TRBJ2-5 | TRBV5-6 | . | TGTGCCAGCAGACTGGGCTGGGTCCAAGAGACCCAGTACTTC | CASRLGWVQETQYF
. | TRBJ2-2 | TRBV4-2 | TRBD2 | TGTGCCAGCAGCCAAGAAGCGGGAGTAGTCACCGGGGAGCTGTTTTTT | CASSQEAGVVTGELFF
many | TRBJ1-5 | TRBV20-1 | . | TGCAGTGCCGAACAGGGTCATGGCAATCAGCCCCAGCATTTT | CSAEQGHGNQPQHF
many | TRBJ2-1 | TRBV7-2 | . | TGTGCCAGCAGCGAAAGGTGGAGACGACCGGGAGATGAGCAGTTCTTC | CASSERWRRPGDEQFF
medium-sized | TRBJ1-2 | TRBV12-3/TRBV12-4 | TRBD1 | TGTGCCAGCACCCTTCACAGACAGGGGGCGATTAATGGCTACACCTTC | CASTLHRQGAINGYTF
many | TRBJ2-1 | TRBV4-2 | TRBD2 | TGTGCCAGCAGCCAAGATCGTAGCGGGAGGGCGTTCTTC | CASSQDRSGRAFF
few | TRBJ2-7 | TRBV5-1 | TRBD2 | TGCGCCAGCAGCTTGACCCAGGGACTAGCGTTAGAGCAGTACTTC | CASSLTQGLALEQYF
many | TRBJ2-6 | TRBV20-1 | . | TGCAGTGCGCCTCAGCCTGGGGCCAACGTCCTGACTTTC | CSAPQPGANVLTF
. | TRBJ2-7 | TRBV28 | . | TGTGCCAGCAGTTCCGGGAGTACCTACGAGCAGTACTTC | CASSSGSTYEQYF
. | TRBJ2-3 | TRBV20-1 | . | TGCAGTGCACGTAGTCACACTAGCACAGATACGCAGTATTTT | CSARSHTSTDTQYF
. | TRBJ2-3 | TRBV5-1 | . | TGCGCCAGCAGCACAGGGCTTGAGACAGATACGCAGTATTTT | CASSTGLETDTQYF
many | TRBJ2-7 | TRBV6-2/TRBV6-3 | TRBD2 | TGTGCCAGCAGAGGAACGTCCGGGAGGCCTCTCTCCTACGAGCAGTACTTC | CASRGTSGRPLSYEQYF
few | TRBJ1-2 | TRBV2 | TRBD1 | TGTGCCAGCAGGGACAGGGTTAATGGCTACACCTTC | CASRDRVNGYTF
many | TRBJ2-3 | TRBV12-3/TRBV12-4 | TRBD2 | TGTGCCAGCAGTTATCTAGCGGTTGTCACAGATACGCAGTATTTT | CASSYLAVVTDTQYF
many | TRBJ2-1 | TRBV7-2 | TRBD1 | TGTGCCAGCAGCCCAAGGGACAGGGGACTCAATGAGCAGTTCTTC | CASSPRDRGLNEQFF
medium-sized | TRBJ2-1 | TRBV6-2/TRBV6-3 | TRBD2 | TGTGCCAGCAGTTACTCGCCTCCTAGCGGGGTTTACAATGAGCAGTTCTTC | CASSYSPPSGVYNEQFF